These T cell receptor beta chains were read from a single sample in a study of circulating CD8 cells and anti-PD-1 response in melanoma. Using its own MiXCR run on the reads, TCRdb lists one record per CDR3 protein. In the table there are roughly 430 distinct CDR3 sequences, 9% to 9.5% of which are singletons. Sequencing was performed on CD8+ T cells from PBMCs, taken at baseline or after one month of anti-PD-1 therapy (not recorded which). The receptors shown here come from a human donor with melanoma. The CDR3 runs from the conserved cysteine through the conserved F or W.

J	V	CDR3
TRBJ2-7	TRBV28	CASSLRTGVSYEQYF
TRBJ2-2	TRBV20-1	CSARDGDTGELFF
TRBJ2-2	TRBV4-1	CASSQADRSTGELFF
TRBJ2-7	TRBV28	CASSSIAGGIHEQYF
TRBJ2-1	TRBV7-2	CASSLDWRETYNEQFF
TRBJ2-7	TRBV28	CASSWTTLSYEQYF
TRBJ2-3	TRBV20-1	CSARTSGSEADTQYF
TRBJ2-7	TRBV28	CASSFDSLAYEQYF
TRBJ2-7	TRBV6-1	CASSEGAGGYEQYF
TRBJ2-7	TRBV20-1	CSARGSRDYYEQYF
TRBJ1-6	TRBV9	CASSVGTGELNSPLHF
TRBJ1-5	TRBV2	CVSREGTGGFQPQHF
TRBJ2-1	TRBV6-2/TRBV6-3	CASSYREGAYNEQFF
TRBJ1-1	TRBV19	CASSISGYQGTEAFF
TRBJ2-1	TRBV24-1	CATGDLSGEEQFF
TRBJ1-2	TRBV19	CASSIQTNYGYTF
TRBJ1-4	TRBV29-1	CSVGGDLSNEKLFF
TRBJ2-7	TRBV28	CASSLQLAGASEQYF
TRBJ2-1	TRBV28	CASSTQAGLAGYNEQFF